This T cell receptor (beta chain) was documented in a study of T-cell reconstitution after alpha-beta-depleted transplantation in children (TCRdb year 2016). About the study as a whole: Using TCR repertoire profiling, the study followed T-cell immune reconstitution in a quantitative way in children after TCRalphabeta/CD19-depleted allogeneic hematopoietic cell transplantation.

Explained via the paper, the treatment or condition label denotes: allogeneic hematopoietic cell transplantation with graft depleted of TCRalphabeta T cells and CD19 B cells. Transplant recipients were children who received TCRalphabeta/CD19-depleted allogeneic hematopoietic cell grafts. Here is what the overall study found, with its caveats: The high TCRbeta diversity at day 60 in some patients was ascribed to recipient T cells and intrathymic progenitors that had survived conditioning. The apparently early recovery of alphabetaT-cell counts about two months after transplant reportedly depended on only several hundred rapidly expanded clones that came from non-depleted graft cells. Over the following months the frequencies of hyperexpanded clones went down, and after one year T-cell counts and TCRbeta diversity were mostly credited to newly produced T cells.

The receptor library was made with PCR. The sample was run on an Illumina HiSeq 2500. TCR libraries were prepared with molecular barcoding, using unique molecular identifiers to normalize TCRbeta repertoire quantification. TCRdb reprocessing: public reads trimmed at Q25 with fastp, clones called with MiXCR, in-frame beta chains kept. For every CDR3 protein sequence, its rows merge into one entry that carries the most common genes and DNA. The sample table records 250,000 to 300,000 distinct CDR3 sequences; about 7.3% of these occur just once. The biggest ten clones account for approximately 8.2% of the sample. Only one count was recorded for this clonotype. This clone's antigen is unknown. Base qualities were left out, and no much larger clone turns up one base away. A single read offers scant evidence. Compared with germline, V lacks 8 bases and J lacks 4 bases; bases without a gene match: 14. Taken from cysteine to phenylalanine, the CDR3 has 17 residues. Only the CDR3 portion is preserved as DNA: 51 bases, with reading frame beginning at the first base.

The rearrangement combines TRBV12-3 or TRBV12-4 with TRBJ2-5; 12 nucleotides in the junction match TRBD2. The material was peripheral blood, obtained 360 days after TCRalphabeta/CD19-depleted stem cell transplant. The origin of this receptor is a female patient between 2 and 15 years old who had a stem cell transplant for Fanconi anemia, so the T cells may come from the graft donor. In nucleotide form, the sequence is TGTGCCAGCTGCTGTTTGACTAGCGGGAGTCGGGGAGAGACCCAGTACTTC. This codes for CASCCLTSGSRGETQYF.